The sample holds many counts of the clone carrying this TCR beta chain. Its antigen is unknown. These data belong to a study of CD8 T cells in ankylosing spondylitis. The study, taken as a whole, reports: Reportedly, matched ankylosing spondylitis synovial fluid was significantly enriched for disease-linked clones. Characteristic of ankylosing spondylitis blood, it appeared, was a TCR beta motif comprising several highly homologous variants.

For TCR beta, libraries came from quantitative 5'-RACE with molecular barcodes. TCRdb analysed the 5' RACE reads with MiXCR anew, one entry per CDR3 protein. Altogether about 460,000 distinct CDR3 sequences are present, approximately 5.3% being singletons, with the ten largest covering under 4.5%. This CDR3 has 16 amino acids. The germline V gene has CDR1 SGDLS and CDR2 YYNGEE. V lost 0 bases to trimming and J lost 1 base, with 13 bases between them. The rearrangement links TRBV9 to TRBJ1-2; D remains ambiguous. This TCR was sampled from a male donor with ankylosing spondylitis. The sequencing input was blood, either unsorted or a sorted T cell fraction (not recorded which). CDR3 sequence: CASSVGSAPHNYGYTF. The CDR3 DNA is TGTGCCAGCAGCGTAGGAAGTGCACCACATAACTATGGCTACACCTTC.